The clone carrying this TCR beta chain was recorded a few times. Its antigen is unknown. These data are taken from a study of cytomegalovirus exposure and HLA in healthy donors. Study-wide points: Donors belonging to an Asian-associated ancestry cluster reportedly showed fewer N-insertions in productive TCRs than the roughly 680-donor mean, according to what a later analysis found. Presence/absence comparisons presumed near-even sequencing depth among donors.

In the PCR, 60 Vbeta and 13 Jbeta primers were used. Repertoires were generated with immunoSEQ multiplex PCR, while TCRdb's copy carries only in-frame clones and drops some. The sample holds over 100,000 clones; 10% are singletons and the top ten take 5.5% to 7.5%. Germline lookup yields CDR1 SGHRS and CDR2 YFSETQ. V lost 0 bases and J lost 9, with 10 bases in between. This CDR3 has 13 amino acids. This TCR was recovered from a man in his forties or fifties in good health and CMV-seropositive. The V and J genes are TRBV5-1 and TRBJ2-1; perhaps TRBD2 as D (5 bases). Sequencing was performed on PBMCs. CDR3 loop: CASSLGYGVEQFF. The CDR3 DNA reads TGCGCCAGCAGCTTGGGGTACGGGGTTGAGCAGTTCTTC.